This entry features one T cell receptor beta chain sequence. This sample is part of a study of cytomegalovirus exposure and HLA in healthy donors. This CDR3 region has 18 residues. Unmatched junction bases numbered 12, after V lost 0 bases and J lost 7 bases. Germline-derived CDR1 and CDR2 are LGHNA and YNFKEQ. Here immunoSEQ multiplex PCR was the method, and the copy in TCRdb shows in-frame clones only, minus some. Counted here are more than 150,000 clones, 84% occurring once; the ten biggest clones make up around 2.8%. The sequencing input was PBMCs. The chain carries TRBV4-2 and TRBJ2-1; TRBD2 matches 10 bases. This TCR was recovered from a woman aged 18-29 years in good health and CMV-seropositive. The CDR3 sequence: CASSQEGVAGGSGNEQFF. The DNA for the CDR3 is TGTGCCAGCAGCCAAGAGGGGGTAGCGGGGGGATCCGGGAATGAGCAGTTCTTC.